The present T cell receptor beta chain was sequenced within a study of control samples from healthy donors and cancer patients. V trimming: 10 bases; J trimming: 2 bases; junction bases outside the gene matches: 6. Germline V CDR1 and CDR2: SNHLY, FYNNEI. This CDR3 contains 13 residues. The table came from immunoSEQ multiplex PCR; TCRdb's copy has only in-frame clones and leaves some out. The sample includes 120,000 or so clones, around 93% of them seen just once. The TCR was taken from a man younger than 30 in good health. Sequencing was performed on blood. The V and J genes are TRBV2 and TRBJ1-1; TRBD1 agrees at 8 bases. The CDR3, as DNA: TGTGCCAACTTCGACAGGGGAAACACTGAAGCTTTCTTT. Translated, it gives CANFDRGNTEAFF.